This T cell receptor (beta chain) was obtained from a study of beta chain features in type 1 diabetes. Study in general: Sorted cells from all samples, numbering some 99,000,000, were examined. Regarding the study as a whole: For patients and controls alike, PCR might favor shorter templates to the same degree. The similarity of naive, central memory and Treg TCRB repertoires appeared greater among patients than among healthy donors.

Purity above 95% was achieved in all sorted populations. This clone was seen a few times. Its antigen remains unidentified. From germline, CDR1 is SGHTA and CDR2 FQGNSA. V gave up 4 bases and J gave up 2 bases; unmatched junction bases: 6. There are 16 residues in the CDR3. The isolated RNA, all of it, was reverse transcribed, so expressed TCRB transcripts were what got sequenced. Assay: immunoSEQ multiplex PCR; the TCRdb copy retains only in-frame clones and omits some. Of some 400,000 clones in the sample, roughly 16% were seen once. This receptor was obtained from a woman younger than 30 in good health. What was sequenced was naive CD4+ T cells from blood. The V and J genes are TRBV7-2 and TRBJ2-3; 10 bases line up with TRBD1. This CDR3 reads CASSSRTGGLTDTQYF. The CDR3 DNA reads as TGTGCCAGCAGCTCCCGGACAGGGGGTCTCACAGATACGCAGTATTTT.